This is a list of T cell receptor beta chains from one sample in a study of blood T cell repertoires in COVID-19. TCRdb keeps only in-frame clones here, not all; method: immunoSEQ multiplex PCR. The sample lists around 390,000 clones, around nine tenths occurring once. The sequenced sample consisted of PBMCs or T cells enriched from blood (not recorded which). The receptors come from a woman between 50 and 59 years old who had recovered from COVID-19. CDR3s include the opening cysteine and the closing phenylalanine or tryptophan. The order of the fields is V gene, J gene, CDR3 length, CDR3 protein.

V: TRBV5-1; J: TRBJ1-2; length: 15; CDR3: CASSLSDAVRSGYTF
V: TRBV4-1; J: TRBJ2-5; length: 17; CDR3: CASSQDPPGTGQETQYF
V: TRBV7-9; J: TRBJ2-3; length: 16; CDR3: CASSSYRVRGTDTQYF
V: TRBV13; J: TRBJ1-2; length: 14; CDR3: CASSEAVYRSGYTF
V: TRBV7-6; J: TRBJ2-7; length: 16; CDR3: CASSPFPGQGAYEQYF
V: TRBV27; J: TRBJ1-4; length: 13; CDR3: CASRGGVGEKLFF
V: TRBV12-5; J: TRBJ1-1; length: 16; CDR3: CASGLAWTGGRTEAFF
V: TRBV4-1; J: TRBJ2-2; length: 14; CDR3: CASSQVASTGELFF
V: TRBV28; J: TRBJ1-1; length: 16; CDR3: CASSFPRGQLNTEAFF
V: TRBV5-1; J: TRBJ1-1; length: 15; CDR3: CASSLATAGNTEAFF
V: TRBV11-3; J: TRBJ2-1; length: 19; CDR3: CASSLVLYGTGGTDGEQFF
V: TRBV15; J: TRBJ1-6; length: 18; CDR3: CATSRFGQGLAYNSPLHF
V: TRBV7-9; J: TRBJ2-3; length: 17; CDR3: CASSPHTGGGPSDTQYF
V: TRBV6-5; J: TRBJ1-6; length: 13; CDR3: CASTGNEVQPLHF
V: TRBV19; J: TRBJ1-2; length: 13; CDR3: CASTSTGVYGYTF
V: TRBV29-1; J: TRBJ1-1; length: 16; CDR3: CSVDTGARSMNTEAFF
V: TRBV7-3; J: TRBJ2-5; length: 15; CDR3: CASSLSGTSKETQYF
V: TRBV5-1; J: TRBJ1-2; length: 14; CDR3: CASAAGAGDYGYTF
V: TRBV24-1; J: TRBJ2-1; length: 16; CDR3: CATSGPTSGGDNEQFF
V: TRBV6-5; J: TRBJ1-4; length: 13; CDR3: CASGDRGTEKLFF
V: TRBV28; J: TRBJ1-2; length: 13; CDR3: CASSLTGFYGYTF
V: TRBV14; J: TRBJ1-2; length: 15; CDR3: CASSHRRALGYGYTF
V: TRBV20-1; J: TRBJ1-2; length: 13; CDR3: CSASAGANYGYTF